The next 9 T cell receptor beta chains were all read from a single sample in a study of early T cells in non-severe SARS-CoV-2 infection. TCRdb re-called the 5' RACE reads through MiXCR, storing one row per CDR3 protein. Counted here are about 76,000 distinct CDR3 sequences, around 10% occurring once; the ten biggest clones make up over 3.5%. Sequenced input: whole blood. The receptors stem from an adult who was a healthcare worker with PCR-confirmed SARS-CoV-2 infection or an uninfected control (not recorded which).

Only a few counts were recorded for this clonotype. The chain has TRBV21-1 and TRBJ1-4. TRBV21-1 is a documented pseudogene. This CDR3 has 13 residues. CDR3 protein: CASSKLSGEKLFF. DNA for the CDR3: TGTGCCAGCAGCAAACTCTCTGGCGAAAAACTGTTTTTT.

The V call is TRBV2, the J call TRBJ1-1, with D maybe TRBD1 (5 bases). The V gene lost 8 bases and the J gene lost 6 bases, with 19 bases spanning the gap. The CDR3 spans 14 residues. Per germline, CDR1 SNHLY and CDR2 FYNNEI. The CDR3 here is CASHTEAGKAEAFF. The CDR3 DNA reads TGTGCCAGCCACACCGAGGCAGGGAAAGCTGAAGCTTTCTTT.

This clonotype was seen at least ten times. The rearrangement links TRBV2 to TRBJ2-1, with unresolved D. From germline, CDR1 is SNHLY and CDR2 FYNNEI. This CDR3 has 14 amino acids. Trimming left V 0 bases short and J 3 bases short, with 6 bases between. CDR3 in amino acids: CASSEARSYNEQFF. In DNA, the CDR3 is TGTGCCAGCAGTGAAGCGCGCAGCTACAATGAGCAGTTCTTC.

The chain employs TRBV11-2 and TRBJ2-7; a weak D match, TRBD1 (6 bases). Per the germline V gene, CDR1 is SGHAT and CDR2 is FQNNGV. The ends were cut back, 2 bases at V and 0 bases at J, with 14 bases in the middle. This CDR3 has 16 residues. The CDR3 nucleotides are TGTGCCAGCAGCTTAATCGGTGGGACAAGCTCCTACGAGCAGTACTTC. Translation: CASSLIGGTSSYEQYF.

Note on this clonotype: A junction end diverges from the germline sequence, so it may reflect a read error. The chain uses TRBV5-1 and TRBJ1-5, with unresolved D. The CDR3 totals 14 residues. The germline CDR1 and CDR2 sequences are SGHRS and YFSETQ. The CDR3, as DNA: TGCACCAGCAGTGACCCTTCTTTAAATCAGCCCCAGCATTTT. Translating gives CTSSDPSLNQPQHF.

The DNA for the CDR3 is TGCGCCAGCAGCTCACAACAGAACACTGAAGCTTTCTTT. This sequence encodes CASSSQQNTEAFF. The chain employs TRBV5-1 and TRBJ1-1, with no clear D. The germline gives CDR1 SGHRS, CDR2 YFSETQ. There are 13 residues in the CDR3. Trimming removed 3 bases at V and 1 base at J, with 7 bases between.

This clonotype was counted many times. The rearrangement uses TRBV2 and TRBJ2-1; D call uncertain. V lost 2 bases to trimming and J lost 4 bases, with 0 bases between them. This CDR3 is built from 11 residues. Germline V CDR1 and CDR2: SNHLY, FYNNEI. DNA of the CDR3: TGTGCCAGCAGTGAATACAATGAGCAGTTCTTC. This codes for CASSEYNEQFF. Filled out from reference TRBV2 and TRBJ2-1, the complete variable domain reads EPEVTQTPSHQVTQMGQEVILRCVPISNHLYFYWYRQILGQKVEFLVSFYNNEISEKSEIFDDQFSVERPDGSNFTLKIRSTKLEDSAMYFCASSEYNEQFFGPGTRLTVL.

The genes are TRBV29-1 and TRBJ2-6; the match to TRBD1 covers 7 bases. Per germline, CDR1 SQVTM and CDR2 ANQGSEA. The CDR3 length is 15 residues. Losses at the gene ends were 6 bases for V and 0 bases for J; bases not matched to a gene: 5. The CDR3 loop is CSVGQTLSGANVLTF. CDR3 nucleotides: TGCAGCGTGGGACAGACTCTCTCTGGGGCCAACGTCCTGACTTTC. The entire variable domain, with the rest obtained from reference TRBV29-1 and TRBJ2-6, is as follows: SAVISQKPSRDICQRGTSLTIQCQVDSQVTMMFWYRQQPGQSLTLIATANQGSEATYESGFVIDKFPISRPNLTFSTLTVSNMSPEDSSIYLCSVGQTLSGANVLTFGAGSRLTVL.

This chain connects TRBV9 to TRBJ2-7; D tentatively fits TRBD1 or TRBD2 (5 bases each). Germline V gene lookup returns CDR1 SGDLS and CDR2 YYNGEE. Trimming pared 4 bases from V and 7 bases from J, leaving 18 bases between. This CDR3 is 14 amino acids long. The CDR3 sequence is CASSSGTREGEQYF. The DNA of the CDR3 is TGTGCCAGCAGCTCCGGGACGCGAGAGGGTGAGCAGTACTTC.